This T cell receptor beta chain was recovered during a study of beta chain features in type 1 diabetes. This CDR3 has 15 residues. Trimming removed 1 base at V and 9 bases at J, with 13 bases between. In germline, CDR1 is LNHNV, CDR2 YYDKDF (reference sequence). Every bit of the isolated RNA underwent reverse transcription, so sequencing read expressed TCRB transcripts. Sequenced by immunoSEQ multiplex PCR; TCRdb stores in-frame clones only, minus some. The data hold 100,000 to 150,000 clones, with 15% to 20% observed a single time. General observations from the study: TCRB CDR3 length was moderately but significantly reduced in all four CD4+ subsets of Type 1 diabetes patients.

This clone was seen a handful of times. Antigen unknown. This chain links TRBV15 with TRBJ1-6, with a possible D match to TRBD1 (5 bases). Material: central memory CD4+ T cells from blood. This receptor was identified in a man aged 18 to 29 with type 1 diabetes. The CDR3 nucleotides are TGTGCCACCAGCAGAGCTCCGGGACGGTCTTCACCCCTCCACTTT. Its protein is CATSRAPGRSSPLHF.